This T cell receptor (beta chain) was sequenced in a study of regulatory T cells in long-lasting Graves disease. On the study more broadly: Graves' cases, newly diagnosed, had used antithyroid drugs under 3 months. Regarding the study as a whole: For persistent Graves' patients, TCR diversity was lower than for newly diagnosed ones.

This clonotype was counted between two and nine times. Its antigen remains unknown. Construction of TCR beta libraries relied on iRepertoire HTBI primers and on Arm-PCR targeting CDR3 regions. One entry per CDR3 protein, called by TCRdb with MiXCR from the multiplex PCR reads. Of around 400,000 distinct CDR3 sequences in the sample, 15% to 17% were seen once. Germline-derived CDR1 and CDR2 are MNHEY and SVGEGT. The CDR3 has 14 residues. With 5 bases removed from V and 1 base from J, the gap between germline ends came to 9 bases. Described time point: newly diagnosed GD, antithyroid drugs for less than 3 months. RNA isolated from PBMCs was used to make the TCR library. It was American Thyroid Association guidelines that determined Graves' disease diagnosis. The source of the patients was an endocrinology department in Xi'an, China.

Sequenced here: peripheral blood mononuclear cells (PBMCs), sampled at new diagnosis, from a patient treated with antithyroid drugs. The chain recombines TRBV6-2 or TRBV6-3 with TRBJ1-3; D gene unclear. The origin of this receptor is a female donor with Graves disease. The CDR3 sequence is CASSVLDSGNTIYF. The CDR3 bases are TGTGCCAGCAGTGTACTGGATTCTGGAAACACCATATATTTT.